This note documents a single TCR beta chain sequence. The target antigen is unknown. This entry is derived from a study of long-term antiretroviral therapy in people with HIV. Study-level findings and limits: Although diversity increased after ART, it remained lower than in transplant donor controls.

This was the immunoSEQ v3.0 assay at survey level. This table comes from immunoSEQ multiplex PCR, and its TCRdb copy is limited to in-frame clones, with some not included. The data contain around 27,000 clones, 88% of them singletons. Germline loops: CDR1 SGHNT, CDR2 YYREEE (reference sequence). The CDR3 is made up of 15 amino acids. J was trimmed by 2 bases and V by 4 bases; bases with no gene match: 8. Every participant with HIV received treatment in the United States. The sequence was obtained from a man younger than 45 with HIV. The specimen was unsorted PBMCs, collected more than 4.3 years after starting antiretroviral therapy. The J gene is TRBJ1-2, the V gene TRBV5-4; 7 positions agree with TRBD1. The CDR3 DNA sequence: TGTGCCAGCAGCCCAGAGGGACAGAGCAACTATGGCTACACCTTC. As protein: CASSPEGQSNYGYTF.